Reported below is one T cell receptor beta chain. Its antigen is still unknown. The data originate from a study of regulatory T cells in long-lasting Graves disease. Unmatched junction bases numbered 16, after V lost 5 bases and J lost 4 bases. The CDR3 loop spans 17 amino acids. Germline V gene sequence: CDR1 KGHSH, CDR2 LQKENI. As to time point: persistent/refractory GD, antithyroid drugs over 5 years with positive TRAb. The authors made the TCR library using RNA they extracted from PBMCs. For TCR beta, libraries came from iRepertoire HTBI primers and Arm-PCR of CDR3 regions. Original methodology: In the combined samples, 62 TRBV and 11 to 15 TRBJ segments were identified. One entry per CDR3 protein results from TCRdb running MiXCR on the multiplex PCR reads. None of the V and J calls come from the authors' own analysis; TCRdb made them. This table has 650,000 to 850,000 distinct CDR3 sequences, 25% to 35% appearing once.

General study results and limits: Persistent disease was associated with favored TRBV28 usage and with favored use of TRBJ1-2 and TRBJ2-5.

Here the sequenced sample was peripheral blood mononuclear cells (PBMCs), taken when the disease was refractory, from a patient treated with antithyroid drugs. The rearrangement uses TRBV18 and TRBJ1-1; 7 nucleotides match TRBD1. The origin of this receptor is a female donor with Graves disease. The DNA for the CDR3 is TGTGCCAGCTCATCTAAACCACCGGGTCCAGGGGGCACTGAAGCTTTCTTT. It codes for CASSSKPPGPGGTEAFF.